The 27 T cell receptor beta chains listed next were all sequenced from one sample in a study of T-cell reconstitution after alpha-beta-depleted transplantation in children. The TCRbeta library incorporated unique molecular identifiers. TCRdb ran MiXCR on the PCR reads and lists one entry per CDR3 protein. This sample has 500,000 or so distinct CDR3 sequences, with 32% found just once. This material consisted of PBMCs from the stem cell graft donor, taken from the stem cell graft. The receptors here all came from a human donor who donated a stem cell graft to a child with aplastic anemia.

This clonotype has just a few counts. CDR3 DNA sequence: TGTGCCAGCTCAAAATTTGATGGGGGTTTCTATGGCTACACCTTC. Its translation: CASSKFDGGFYGYTF. The chain couples TRBV18 to TRBJ1-2; tentatively, D is TRBD1 (5 bases). Germline V gene data show CDR1 as KGHSH and CDR2 as LQKENI. CDR3 length: 15 amino acids. V was clipped by 5 bases and J by 4 bases, with 17 bases between them.

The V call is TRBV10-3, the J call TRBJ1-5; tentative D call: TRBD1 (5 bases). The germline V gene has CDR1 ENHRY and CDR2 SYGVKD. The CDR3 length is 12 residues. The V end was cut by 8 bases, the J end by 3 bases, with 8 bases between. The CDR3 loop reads CAIGTSNQPQHF. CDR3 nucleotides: TGTGCCATCGGGACCTCCAATCAGCCCCAGCATTTT.

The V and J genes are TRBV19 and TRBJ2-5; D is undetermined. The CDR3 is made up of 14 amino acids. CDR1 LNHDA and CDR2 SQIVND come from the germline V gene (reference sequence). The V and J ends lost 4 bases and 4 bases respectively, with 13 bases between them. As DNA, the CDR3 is TGTGCCAGTAGTAATCCTAAGTTGGGAGAGACCCAGTACTTC. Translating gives CASSNPKLGETQYF.

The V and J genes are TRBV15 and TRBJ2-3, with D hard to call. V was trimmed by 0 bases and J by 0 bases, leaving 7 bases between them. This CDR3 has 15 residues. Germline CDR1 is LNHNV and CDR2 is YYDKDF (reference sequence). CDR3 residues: CATSREGRSTDTQYF. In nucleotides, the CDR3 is TGTGCCACCAGCAGAGAGGGCAGGAGCACAGATACGCAGTATTTT. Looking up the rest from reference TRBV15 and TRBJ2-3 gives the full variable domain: DAMVIQNPRYQVTQFGKPVTLSCSQTLNHNVMYWYQQKSSQAPKLLFHYYDKDFNNEADTPDNFQSRRPNTSFCFLDIRSPGLGDTAMYLCATSREGRSTDTQYFGPGTRLTVL.

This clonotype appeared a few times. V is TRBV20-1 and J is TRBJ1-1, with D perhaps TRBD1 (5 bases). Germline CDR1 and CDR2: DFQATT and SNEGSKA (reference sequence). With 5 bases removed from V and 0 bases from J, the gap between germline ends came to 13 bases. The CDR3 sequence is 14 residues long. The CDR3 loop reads CSAGRSRVNTEAFF. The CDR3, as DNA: TGCAGTGCTGGCCGAAGCAGGGTGAACACTGAAGCTTTCTTT.

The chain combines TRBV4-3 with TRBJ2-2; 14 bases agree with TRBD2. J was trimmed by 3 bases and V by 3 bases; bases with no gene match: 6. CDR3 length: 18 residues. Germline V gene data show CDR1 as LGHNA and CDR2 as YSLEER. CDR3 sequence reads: CASSHPRTSGRYTGELFF. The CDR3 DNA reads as TGCGCCAGCAGCCATCCAAGGACTAGCGGGAGGTACACCGGGGAGCTGTTTTTT.

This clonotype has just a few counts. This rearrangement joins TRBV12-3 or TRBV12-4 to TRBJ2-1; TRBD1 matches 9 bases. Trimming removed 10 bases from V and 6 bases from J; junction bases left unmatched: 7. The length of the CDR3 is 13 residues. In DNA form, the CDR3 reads TGTGCCACCATGGACAGGGGACGCAATGAGCAGTTCTTC. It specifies CATMDRGRNEQFF.

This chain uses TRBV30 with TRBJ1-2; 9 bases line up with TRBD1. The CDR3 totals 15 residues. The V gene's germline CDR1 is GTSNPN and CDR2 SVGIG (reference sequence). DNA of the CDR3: TGTGCGACGGAACAACACAGGGGGCATAACTATGGCTACACCTTC. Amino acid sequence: CATEQHRGHNYGYTF.

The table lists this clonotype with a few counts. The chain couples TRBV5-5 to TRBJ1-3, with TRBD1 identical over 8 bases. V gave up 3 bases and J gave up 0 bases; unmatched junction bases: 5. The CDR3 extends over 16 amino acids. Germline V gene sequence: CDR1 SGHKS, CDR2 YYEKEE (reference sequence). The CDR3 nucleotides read TGTGCCAGCAGCTCGACAGGGGCCTACTCTGGAAACACCATATATTTT. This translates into CASSSTGAYSGNTIYF.

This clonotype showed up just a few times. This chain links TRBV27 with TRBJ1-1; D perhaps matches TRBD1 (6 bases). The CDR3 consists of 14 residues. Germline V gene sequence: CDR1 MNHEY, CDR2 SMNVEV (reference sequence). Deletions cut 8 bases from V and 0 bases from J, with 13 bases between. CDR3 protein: CASGYREMNTEAFF. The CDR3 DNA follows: TGTGCCAGCGGGTACAGGGAAATGAACACTGAAGCTTTCTTT.

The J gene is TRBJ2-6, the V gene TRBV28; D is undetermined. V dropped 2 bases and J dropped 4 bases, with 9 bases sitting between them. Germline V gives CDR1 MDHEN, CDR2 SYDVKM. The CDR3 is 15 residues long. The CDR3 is CASSLSRLGANVLTF. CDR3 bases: TGTGCCAGCAGTTTAAGCCGCCTAGGGGCCAACGTCCTGACTTTC.

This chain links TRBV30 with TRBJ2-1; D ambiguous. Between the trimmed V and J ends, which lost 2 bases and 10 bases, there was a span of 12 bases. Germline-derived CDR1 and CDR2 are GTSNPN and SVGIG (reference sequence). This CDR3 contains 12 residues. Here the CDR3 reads CAWSPGLGEQFF. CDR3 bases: TGTGCCTGGAGTCCCGGATTGGGCGAGCAGTTCTTC.

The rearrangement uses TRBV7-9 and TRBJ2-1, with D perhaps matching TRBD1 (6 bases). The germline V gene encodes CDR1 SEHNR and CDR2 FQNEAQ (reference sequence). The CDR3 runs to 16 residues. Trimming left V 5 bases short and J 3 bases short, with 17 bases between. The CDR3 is CASSLDGRGNYNEQFF. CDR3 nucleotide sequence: TGTGCCAGCAGCCTGGATGGCAGGGGAAACTACAATGAGCAGTTCTTC. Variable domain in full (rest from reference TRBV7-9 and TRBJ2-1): DTGVSQNPRHKITKRGQNVTFRCDPISEHNRLYWYRQTLGQGPEFLTYFQNEAQLEKSRLLSDRFSAERPKGSFSTLEIQRTEQGDSAMYLCASSLDGRGNYNEQFFGPGTRLTVL.

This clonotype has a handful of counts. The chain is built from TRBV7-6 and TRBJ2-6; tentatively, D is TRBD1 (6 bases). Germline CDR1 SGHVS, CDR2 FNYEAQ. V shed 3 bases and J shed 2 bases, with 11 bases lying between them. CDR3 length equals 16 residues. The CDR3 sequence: CASSLSQGTGANVLTF. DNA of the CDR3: TGTGCCAGCAGCTTGTCGCAGGGGACTGGGGCCAACGTCCTGACTTTC.

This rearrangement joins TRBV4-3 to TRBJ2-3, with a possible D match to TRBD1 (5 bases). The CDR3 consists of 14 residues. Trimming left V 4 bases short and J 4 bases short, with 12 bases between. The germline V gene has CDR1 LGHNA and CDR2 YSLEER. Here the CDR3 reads CASSPRVRADTQYF. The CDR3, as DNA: TGCGCCAGCAGCCCCAGGGTTCGTGCAGATACGCAGTATTTT.

The CDR3 loop reads CASSSISSEQFF. CDR3 bases: TGTGCCAGCAGTTCTATATCTTCAGAGCAGTTCTTC. The chain has TRBV7-2 and TRBJ2-1; D is unresolved. The CDR3 extends over 12 amino acids. The V end was cut by 6 bases, the J end by 10 bases, with 13 bases between. CDR1 SGHTA and CDR2 FQGNSA come from the germline V gene.

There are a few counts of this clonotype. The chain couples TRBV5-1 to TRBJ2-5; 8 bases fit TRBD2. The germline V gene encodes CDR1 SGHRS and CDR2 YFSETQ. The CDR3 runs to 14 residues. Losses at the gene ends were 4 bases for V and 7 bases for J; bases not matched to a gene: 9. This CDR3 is CASSQTSGLGTQYF. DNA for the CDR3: TGCGCCAGCAGCCAAACTAGCGGCCTGGGGACCCAGTACTTC.

The DNA for the CDR3 is TGTGCCTGGAGTGTACGGAGGGGCTACCAAGAGACCCAGTACTTC. It yields the protein CAWSVRRGYQETQYF. This sequence joins TRBV30 and TRBJ2-5; D perhaps matches TRBD2 (6 bases). Trimming pared 0 bases from V and 0 bases from J, leaving 11 bases between. This CDR3 is built from 15 residues. Per the germline V gene, CDR1 is GTSNPN and CDR2 is SVGIG (reference sequence).

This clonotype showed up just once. The CDR3 region has the DNA TGCAGCGTTGGCGCGGGAGTACTAGGTGAGCAGTTCTTC. It codes for CSVGAGVLGEQFF. The V gene is TRBV29-1, the J gene TRBJ2-1; TRBD2 matches at 7 bases. The CDR3 contains 13 residues. The V segment lost 4 bases and the J segment 9 bases; nucleotides outside the gene matches: 9. Germline V lookup: CDR1 SQVTM, CDR2 ANQGSEA.

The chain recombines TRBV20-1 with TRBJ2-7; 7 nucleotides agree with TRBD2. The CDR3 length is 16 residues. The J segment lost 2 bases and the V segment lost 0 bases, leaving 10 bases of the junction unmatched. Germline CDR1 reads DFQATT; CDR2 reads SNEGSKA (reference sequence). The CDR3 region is CSARDLGGGSAYEQYF. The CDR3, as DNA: TGCAGTGCTAGAGATCTTGGTGGCGGGAGCGCCTACGAGCAGTACTTC.

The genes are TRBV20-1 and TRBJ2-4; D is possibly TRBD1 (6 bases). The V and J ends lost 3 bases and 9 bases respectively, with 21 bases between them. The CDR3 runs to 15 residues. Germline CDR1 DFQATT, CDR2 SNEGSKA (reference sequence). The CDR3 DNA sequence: TGCAGTGCTAGTCTGTGGGACAAGCGGAGTGGCATTCAGTACTTC. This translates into CSASLWDKRSGIQYF.

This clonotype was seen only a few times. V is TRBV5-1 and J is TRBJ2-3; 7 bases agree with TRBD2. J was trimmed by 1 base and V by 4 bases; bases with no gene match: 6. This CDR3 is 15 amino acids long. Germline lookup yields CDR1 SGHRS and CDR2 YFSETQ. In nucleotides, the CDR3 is TGCGCCAGCAGCATCACGGGAGGTCGCACAGATACGCAGTATTTT. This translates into CASSITGGRTDTQYF. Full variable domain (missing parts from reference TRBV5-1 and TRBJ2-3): KAGVTQTPRYLIKTRGQQVTLSCSPISGHRSVSWYQQTPGQGLQFLFEYFSETQRNKGNFPGRFSGRQFSNSRSEMNVSTLELGDSALYLCASSITGGRTDTQYFGPGTRLTVL.

The CDR3, as DNA: TGTGCCAGCTCACCACAACCTCCCAGCACAGATACGCAGTATTTT. It specifies CASSPQPPSTDTQYF. The gene calls are TRBV18 and TRBJ2-3; D gene uncertain. The CDR3 has 15 amino acids. Germline-derived CDR1 and CDR2 are KGHSH and LQKENI. V shed 1 base and J shed 0 bases, with 8 bases lying between them.

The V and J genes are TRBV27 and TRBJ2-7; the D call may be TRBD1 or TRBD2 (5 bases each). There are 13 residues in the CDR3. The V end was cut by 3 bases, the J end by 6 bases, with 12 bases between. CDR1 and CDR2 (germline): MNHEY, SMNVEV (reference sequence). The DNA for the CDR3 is TGTGCCAGCAGTTTTTCCAGGGACGGCGAGCAGTACGTC. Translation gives CASSFSRDGEQYV.

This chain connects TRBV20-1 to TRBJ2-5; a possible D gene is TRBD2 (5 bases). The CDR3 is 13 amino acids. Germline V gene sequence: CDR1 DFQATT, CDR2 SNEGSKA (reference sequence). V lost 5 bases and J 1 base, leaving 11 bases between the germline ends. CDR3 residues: CSARTRPQETQYF. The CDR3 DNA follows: TGCAGTGCTCGAACTAGACCCCAAGAGACCCAGTACTTC.

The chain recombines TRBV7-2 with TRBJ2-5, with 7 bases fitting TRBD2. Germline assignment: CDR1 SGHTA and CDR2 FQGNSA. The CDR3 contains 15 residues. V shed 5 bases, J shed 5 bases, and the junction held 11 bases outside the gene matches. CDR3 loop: CASSQYAGVGETQYF. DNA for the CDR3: TGTGCCAGCAGCCAATATGCGGGGGTGGGGGAGACCCAGTACTTC. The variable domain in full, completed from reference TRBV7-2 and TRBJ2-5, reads GAGVSQSPSNKVTEKGKDVELRCDPISGHTALYWYRQSLGQGLEFLIYFQGNSAPDKSGLPSDRFSAERTGGSVSTLTIQRTQQEDSAVYLCASSQYAGVGETQYFGPGTRLLVL.

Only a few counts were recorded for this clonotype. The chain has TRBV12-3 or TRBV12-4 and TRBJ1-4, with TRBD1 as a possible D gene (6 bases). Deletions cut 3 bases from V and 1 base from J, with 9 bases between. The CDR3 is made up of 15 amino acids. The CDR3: CASSLGGLTNEKLFF. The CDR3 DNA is TGTGCCAGCAGTTTGGGGGGCTTAACTAATGAAAAACTGTTTTTT.